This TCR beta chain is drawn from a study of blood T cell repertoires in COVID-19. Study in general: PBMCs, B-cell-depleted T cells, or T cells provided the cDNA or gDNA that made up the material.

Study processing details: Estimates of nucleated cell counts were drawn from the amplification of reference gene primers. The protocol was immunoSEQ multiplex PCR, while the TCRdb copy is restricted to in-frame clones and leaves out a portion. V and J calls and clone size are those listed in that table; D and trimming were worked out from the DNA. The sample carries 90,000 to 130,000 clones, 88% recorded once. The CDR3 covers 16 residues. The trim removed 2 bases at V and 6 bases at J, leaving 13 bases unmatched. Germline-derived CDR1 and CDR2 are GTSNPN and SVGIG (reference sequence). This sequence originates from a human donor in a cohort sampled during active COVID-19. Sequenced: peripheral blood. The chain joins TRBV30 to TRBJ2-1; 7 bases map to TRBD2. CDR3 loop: CAWSPAWSSGTNEQFF. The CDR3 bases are TGTGCCTGGAGTCCCGCCTGGTCTAGCGGCACCAATGAGCAGTTCTTC.